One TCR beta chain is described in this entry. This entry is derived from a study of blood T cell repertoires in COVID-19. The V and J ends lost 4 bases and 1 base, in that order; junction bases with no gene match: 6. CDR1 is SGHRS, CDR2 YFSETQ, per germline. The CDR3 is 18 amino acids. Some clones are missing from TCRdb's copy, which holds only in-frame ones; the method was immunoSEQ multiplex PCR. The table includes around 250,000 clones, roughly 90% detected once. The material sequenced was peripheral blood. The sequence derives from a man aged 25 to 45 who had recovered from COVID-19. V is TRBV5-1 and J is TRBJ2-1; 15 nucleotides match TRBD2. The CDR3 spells CASSPGLAGGRSYNEQFF. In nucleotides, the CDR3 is TGCGCCAGCAGCCCAGGACTAGCGGGGGGGCGTTCCTACAATGAGCAGTTCTTC. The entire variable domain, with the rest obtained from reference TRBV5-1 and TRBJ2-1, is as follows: KAGVTQTPRYLIKTRGQQVTLSCSPISGHRSVSWYQQTPGQGLQFLFEYFSETQRNKGNFPGRFSGRQFSNSRSEMNVSTLELGDSALYLCASSPGLAGGRSYNEQFFGPGTRLTVL.